This TCR beta chain originates from a study of post-analysis software for immune sequencing data. Whole-study findings and limits: There were roughly five TRBV segments more frequent in patients than controls, and TRBV5-6, TRBV5-1 and TRBV20-1 were among them. Compared against controls, patients with multiple sclerosis displayed significantly lower normalized Chao1 diversity.

Of note for this clonotype: Its antigen is not known.

Tagging with unique molecular identifiers was a feature of the TCR beta cDNA libraries. T cells, about 0.85 to 11 million of them, yielded 500,000 to 600,000 cDNA molecules. TCRdb used MiXCR to reprocess the PCR reads, holding one entry per CDR3 protein. The sample consists of roughly 570,000 distinct CDR3 sequences, around a third of them appearing once. The CDR3 spans 12 residues. The germline V and J ends were trimmed by 5 bases and 8 bases, with 12 bases remaining between them. The germline gives CDR1 SGHDN, CDR2 FVKESK. Sequencing input: blood. The sequence came from a girl aged 2-17 years with multiple sclerosis. The rearrangement links TRBV14 to TRBJ1-2; D gene uncertain. The CDR3 region has the DNA TGTGCCAGCAGCTTGGACTTTGGGGGCTACACCTTC. It yields the protein CASSLDFGGYTF.